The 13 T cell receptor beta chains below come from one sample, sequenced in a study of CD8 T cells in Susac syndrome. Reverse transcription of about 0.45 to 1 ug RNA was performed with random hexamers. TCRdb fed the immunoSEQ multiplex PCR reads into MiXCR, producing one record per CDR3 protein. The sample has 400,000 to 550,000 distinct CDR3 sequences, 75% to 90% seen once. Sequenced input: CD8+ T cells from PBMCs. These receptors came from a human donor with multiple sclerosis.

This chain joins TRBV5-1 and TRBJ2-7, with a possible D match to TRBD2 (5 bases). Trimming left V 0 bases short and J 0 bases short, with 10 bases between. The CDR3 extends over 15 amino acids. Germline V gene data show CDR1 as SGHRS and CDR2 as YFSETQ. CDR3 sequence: CASSLVWESSYEQYF. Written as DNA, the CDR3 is TGCGCCAGCAGCTTGGTTTGGGAGAGCTCCTACGAGCAGTACTTC.

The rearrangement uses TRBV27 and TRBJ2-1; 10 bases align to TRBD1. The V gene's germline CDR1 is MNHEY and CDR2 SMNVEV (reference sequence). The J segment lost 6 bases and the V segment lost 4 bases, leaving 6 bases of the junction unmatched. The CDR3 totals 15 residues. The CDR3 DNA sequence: TGTGCCAGCAGTTCTCCGGGACAGGGGTCCAATGAGCAGTTCTTC. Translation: CASSSPGQGSNEQFF.

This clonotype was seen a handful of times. In DNA, the CDR3 is TGTGCCAGCAGTTCCACTAGCGGGAGGACCACCGGGGAGCTGTTTTTT. Amino acid sequence: CASSSTSGRTTGELFF. J is TRBJ2-2 and V is TRBV6-2 or TRBV6-3, with TRBD2 matching over 12 bases. CDR3 length equals 16 residues. Germline V gene data show CDR1 as MNHEY and CDR2 as SVGEGT. The junction had 4 bases not matched to a gene; V was cut back by 4 bases and J by 4 bases.

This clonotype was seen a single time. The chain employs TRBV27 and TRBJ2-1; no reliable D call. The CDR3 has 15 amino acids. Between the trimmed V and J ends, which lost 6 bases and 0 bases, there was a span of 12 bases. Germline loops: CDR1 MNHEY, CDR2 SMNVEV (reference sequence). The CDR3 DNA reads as TGTGCCAGCAGCCTTGACCGATACTCCTACAATGAGCAGTTCTTC. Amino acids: CASSLDRYSYNEQFF.

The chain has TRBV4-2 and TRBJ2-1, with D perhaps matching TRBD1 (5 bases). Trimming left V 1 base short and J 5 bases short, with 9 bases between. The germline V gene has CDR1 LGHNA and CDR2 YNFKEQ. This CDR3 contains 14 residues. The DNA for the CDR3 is TGTGCCAGCAGCCAAGTTACAGGTCACAATGAGCAGTTCTTC. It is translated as CASSQVTGHNEQFF.

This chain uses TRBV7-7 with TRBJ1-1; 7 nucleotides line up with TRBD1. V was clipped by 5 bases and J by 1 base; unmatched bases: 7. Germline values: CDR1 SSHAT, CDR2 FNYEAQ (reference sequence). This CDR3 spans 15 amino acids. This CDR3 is CASSAYTGANTEAFF. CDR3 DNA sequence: TGTGCCAGCAGCGCCTACACAGGGGCGAACACTGAAGCTTTCTTT.

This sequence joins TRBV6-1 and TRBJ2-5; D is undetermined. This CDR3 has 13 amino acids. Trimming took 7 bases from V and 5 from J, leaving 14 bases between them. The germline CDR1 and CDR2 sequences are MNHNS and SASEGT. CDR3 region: CASTQKLSETQYF. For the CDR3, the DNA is TGTGCCAGCACCCAGAAACTTAGCGAGACCCAGTACTTC.

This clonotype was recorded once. Here the CDR3 reads CASSLASGVGNTIYF. The CDR3 coding sequence is TGTGCCAGCAGCTTGGCGAGTGGAGTTGGAAACACCATATATTTT. The chain uses TRBV5-5 and TRBJ1-3, with D unclear. Germline V gene data show CDR1 as SGHKS and CDR2 as YYEKEE (reference sequence). Trimming removed 0 bases from V and 3 bases from J, with 10 bases in between. The CDR3 totals 15 residues.

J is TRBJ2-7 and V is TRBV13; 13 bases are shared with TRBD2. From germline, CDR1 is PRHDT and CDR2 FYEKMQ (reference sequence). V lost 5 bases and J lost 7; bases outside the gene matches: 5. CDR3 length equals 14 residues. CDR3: CASSTTSGGFEQYF. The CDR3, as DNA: TGTGCCAGCAGCACGACTAGCGGGGGGTTTGAGCAGTACTTC.

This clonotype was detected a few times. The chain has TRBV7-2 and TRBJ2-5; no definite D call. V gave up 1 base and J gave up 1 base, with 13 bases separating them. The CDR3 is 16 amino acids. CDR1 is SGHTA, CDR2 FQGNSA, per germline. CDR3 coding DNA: TGTGCCAGCAGCTTAGAAGGGTACCCCCTCCAAGAGACCCAGTACTTC. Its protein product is CASSLEGYPLQETQYF.

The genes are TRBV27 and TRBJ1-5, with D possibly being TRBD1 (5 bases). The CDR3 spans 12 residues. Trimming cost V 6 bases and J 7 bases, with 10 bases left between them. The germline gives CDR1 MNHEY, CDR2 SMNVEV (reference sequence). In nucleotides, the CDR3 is TGTGCCAGCAGCAGGGTTCGGCAGCCCCAGCATTTT. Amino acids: CASSRVRQPQHF.

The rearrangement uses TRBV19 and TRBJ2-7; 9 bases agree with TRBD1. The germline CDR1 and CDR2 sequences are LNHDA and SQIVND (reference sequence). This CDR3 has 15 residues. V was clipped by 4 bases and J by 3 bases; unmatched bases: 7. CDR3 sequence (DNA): TGTGCCAGTAGTACCATCTCGGGACAGGGCTACGAGCAGTACTTC. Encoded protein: CASSTISGQGYEQYF.

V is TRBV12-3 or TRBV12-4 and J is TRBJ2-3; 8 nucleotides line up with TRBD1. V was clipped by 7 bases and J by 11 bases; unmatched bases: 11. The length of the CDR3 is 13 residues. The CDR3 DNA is TGTGCCAGCAAACGGGACAGGACAGACGAGCAGTATTTT. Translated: CASKRDRTDEQYF.